The text below deals with one TCR beta chain. The germline gene is not matched at one end of the junction; a read error may be the cause. The sequenced fragment ends 3 residues before the CDR3 boundary, so the rest is inferred from the germline J gene. This record comes from a study of T cells in women clearing cervical HPV infection. Sequencing used immunoSEQ multiplex PCR; TCRdb keeps in-frame clones, though not all of them. This sample's table has tens of thousands of clones. The germline gives CDR1 LGHNA, CDR2 YNFKEQ. This CDR3 spans 14 amino acids. Prevalent HPV16 infections were excluded; only incident single HPV16 infections included.

The specimen was blood buffy coat. The chain recombines TRBV4-2 with TRBJ1-3, with 8 positions matching TRBD1. This TCR was sampled from a woman aged 18-70 years with a cervical HPV16 infection that either progressed to CIN3+ or cleared (not recorded which). The CDR3 bases that were read are TGCGCCAGCAGCCCGGACAGGGCTGGAAACACC. Residues: CASSPDRAGNT. The entire CDR3 is CASSPDRAGNTIYF.